This TCR beta chain was found in a study of post-analysis software for immune sequencing data. Study-level findings and limits: TRBV segments more frequent in patients than in controls numbered roughly 5 and included TRBV5-6, TRBV5-1 and TRBV20-1.

As to this clonotype: Its specificity is not known.

V was pared by 7 bases and J by 4 bases, with 7 bases of the junction left unmatched. The length of the CDR3 is 15 residues. The germline gives CDR1 LGHDT, CDR2 YNNKEL (reference sequence). Prepared libraries of TCR beta cDNA carried unique molecular identifiers. MiXCR was run by TCRdb on the PCR reads, yielding one entry per CDR3 protein. This table holds about 820,000 distinct CDR3 sequences, roughly half found once. The origin of this receptor is a girl aged 10 to 17 with multiple sclerosis. Sequencing used blood. The chain is built from TRBV3-1 and TRBJ2-1; 10 nucleotides align to TRBD2. CDR3 residues: CASTLAGARYNEQFF. CDR3 nucleotide sequence: TGTGCCAGCACCCTAGCGGGAGCAAGGTACAATGAGCAGTTCTTC.